This entry lists 31 T cell receptor beta chains sequenced from one sample in a study of cytomegalovirus exposure and HLA in healthy donors. Primers for the PCR totalled 60 Vbeta and 13 Jbeta. Sequenced by immunoSEQ multiplex PCR; TCRdb stores in-frame clones only, minus some. This table holds about 120,000 clones, 82% found once. The sequenced sample consisted of PBMCs. The receptors were gathered from a male donor in good health and CMV-seropositive.

The chain joins TRBV28 to TRBJ1-5; D possibly corresponds to TRBD1 (5 bases). The CDR3 length is 12 residues. The germline gives CDR1 MDHEN, CDR2 SYDVKM. V dropped 5 bases and J dropped 6 bases, with 8 bases sitting between them. The CDR3 loop reads CASSVQGQPQHF. CDR3 nucleotides: TGTGCCAGCAGTGTCCAGGGTCAGCCCCAGCATTTT.

The J gene is TRBJ2-2, the V gene TRBV7-3, with D possibly being TRBD2 (6 bases). Between the trimmed V and J ends, which lost 4 bases and 1 base, there was a span of 13 bases. The CDR3 runs 16 residues. The V gene's germline CDR1 is SGHTA and CDR2 FQGTGA. CDR3 nucleotides: TGTGCCAGCAGCTCGAAGACTAGTGGGAACACCGGGGAGCTGTTTTTT. Its translation is CASSSKTSGNTGELFF.

The chain has TRBV15 and TRBJ2-7, with TRBD2 identical over 7 bases. This CDR3 spans 17 amino acids. J gave up 6 bases and V 0 bases, and 14 bases lay outside the gene matches. Germline V lookup: CDR1 LNHNV, CDR2 YYDKDF (reference sequence). CDR3 nucleotides: TGTGCCACCAGCAGAGATCTCGCCTTCGGGGGGAGCGGCGAGCAGTACTTC. Protein product: CATSRDLAFGGSGEQYF.

CDR3 in DNA: TGTGCCAGCAGTGCCTGGGGGACAGGGGGCAGGAGCAATCAGCCCCAGCATTTT. This sequence encodes CASSAWGTGGRSNQPQHF. This chain connects TRBV28 to TRBJ1-5; TRBD1 aligns across 12 bases. Germline V CDR1 and CDR2: MDHEN, SYDVKM. With 5 bases clipped from V and 1 base from J, the junction kept 9 bases outside the gene matches. The CDR3 length is 18 residues.

This chain connects TRBV5-1 to TRBJ2-3; D is perhaps TRBD1 (5 bases). Germline CDR1 reads SGHRS; CDR2 reads YFSETQ. The CDR3 length is 14 residues. The V gene lost 0 bases and the J gene lost 6 bases, with 11 bases spanning the gap. The CDR3 sequence is CASSLGSGSDTQYF. CDR3 in DNA: TGCGCCAGCAGCTTGGGGTCAGGGTCCGATACGCAGTATTTT.

The V gene is TRBV30, the J gene TRBJ2-4; D may be TRBD2 (6 bases). Looked up from germline, CDR1 is GTSNPN and CDR2 is SVGIG (reference sequence). The V end was cut by 4 bases, the J end by 0 bases, with 19 bases between. The CDR3 is 17 residues long. The CDR3 protein is CAWTIGLAGPAKNIQYF. The CDR3 nucleotides are TGTGCCTGGACGATAGGGCTGGCGGGACCAGCCAAAAACATTCAGTACTTC.

The chain has TRBV14 and TRBJ2-1; possibly TRBD1 for D (5 bases). V was clipped by 4 bases and J by 6 bases, with 10 bases between them. The CDR3 contains 13 residues. CDR1 and CDR2 (germline): SGHDN, FVKESK. This chain's CDR3 is CASSPLGPNEQFF. The CDR3 region has the DNA TGTGCCAGCAGCCCCCTGGGGCCCAATGAGCAGTTCTTC.

The genes are TRBV7-2 and TRBJ2-7, with 9 nucleotides matching TRBD1. CDR1 and CDR2 from the germline V gene are SGHTA and FQGNSA. V dropped 8 bases and J dropped 3; count of bases not matched to a gene: 8. This CDR3 contains 14 residues. This CDR3 reads CASRGTGSSYEQYF. The CDR3 DNA follows: TGTGCCAGCCGAGGGACAGGGTCGAGCTACGAGCAGTACTTC. Using reference TRBV7-2 and TRBJ2-7 for the parts outside the CDR3, the full variable domain is GAGVSQSPSNKVTEKGKDVELRCDPISGHTALYWYRQSLGQGLEFLIYFQGNSAPDKSGLPSDRFSAERTGGSVSTLTIQRTQQEDSAVYLCASRGTGSSYEQYFGPGTRLTVT.

This chain uses TRBV2 with TRBJ1-1; D is undetermined. Trimming stripped 2 bases from V and 2 bases from J, with 9 bases between. This CDR3 has 14 amino acids. Germline-derived CDR1 and CDR2 are SNHLY and FYNNEI. CDR3 nucleotides: TGTGCCAGCAGTGAACCGGAGGGTAACACTGAAGCTTTCTTT. This gives the protein CASSEPEGNTEAFF.

The chain has TRBV28 and TRBJ2-3; 10 nucleotides align to TRBD2. V lost 4 bases to trimming and J lost 0 bases; unmatched junction nucleotides: 7. Germline V gene sequence: CDR1 MDHEN, CDR2 SYDVKM. The length of the CDR3 is 17 residues. The CDR3 DNA reads as TGTGCCAGCAGTTATCAGGGACTAGCGCATAGCACAGATACGCAGTATTTT. This gives the protein CASSYQGLAHSTDTQYF.

This clone was recorded only once. The chain is built from TRBV11-2 and TRBJ1-3; the D gene is possibly TRBD1 (5 bases). This CDR3 spans 16 amino acids. The V end lost 1 base, the J end lost 0 bases, and 10 bases lay between the germline ends. Germline V lookup: CDR1 SGHAT, CDR2 FQNNGV. CDR3 loop: CASSLVRGYSGNTIYF. The DNA for the CDR3 is TGTGCCAGCAGCTTAGTAAGGGGATACTCTGGAAACACCATATATTTT.

This chain connects TRBV7-9 to TRBJ2-7; 7 bases fit TRBD2. Per germline, CDR1 SEHNR and CDR2 FQNEAQ (reference sequence). Germline trimming cut 4 bases from V and 9 bases from J; bases unmatched to any gene: 18. This CDR3 contains 16 residues. For the CDR3, the DNA is TGTGCCAGCAGCTACTACGACTCCCTTGGGAGGGTCGCGCAGTACTTC. It is translated as CASSYYDSLGRVAQYF.

The rearrangement uses TRBV7-6 and TRBJ2-3, with TRBD2 matching over 14 bases. Trimming took 5 bases from V and 6 from J; bases not matched to a gene: 7. Germline-derived CDR1 and CDR2 are SGHVS and FNYEAQ. This CDR3 spans 16 amino acids. The CDR3 DNA reads as TGTGCCAGCAGCCCGGGACTAGCGGGAGTAGCTGATACGCAGTATTTT. This gives the protein CASSPGLAGVADTQYF.

V and J are TRBV4-1 and TRBJ1-4; the D is unclear. The CDR3 spans 18 residues. Between the trimmed V and J ends, which lost 0 bases and 8 bases, there was a span of 22 bases. Per the germline V gene, CDR1 is MGHRA and CDR2 is YSYEKL. The CDR3 region is CASSQETLLGRTGEKLFF. Written as DNA, the CDR3 is TGCGCCAGCAGCCAAGAGACGCTACTGGGGAGGACGGGCGAAAAACTGTTTTTT.

Here the CDR3 reads CAWTVARGPLHF. Written as DNA, the CDR3 is TGTGCCTGGACAGTAGCCCGAGGACCCCTCCACTTT. The V gene is TRBV30, the J gene TRBJ1-6; D remains unclear. CDR1 is GTSNPN, CDR2 SVGIG, per germline (reference sequence). V was shortened by 4 bases and J by 12 bases, with 13 bases between the two germline ends. The CDR3 covers 12 residues.

The V call is TRBV5-4, the J call TRBJ1-2, with D uncertain. The CDR3 runs to 14 residues. The germline gives CDR1 SGHNT, CDR2 YYREEE (reference sequence). Deletions cut 2 bases from V and 2 bases from J, with 10 bases between. The CDR3 DNA is TGTGCCAGCAGCTTTCCGTCGGAGAACTATGGCTACACCTTC. Amino acid sequence: CASSFPSENYGYTF. The entire variable domain, with the rest obtained from reference TRBV5-4 and TRBJ1-2, is as follows: ETGVTQSPTHLIKTRGQQVTLRCSSQSGHNTVSWYQQALGQGPQFIFQYYREEENGRGNFPPRFSGLQFPNYSSELNVNALELDDSALYLCASSFPSENYGYTFGSGTRLTVV.

This chain connects TRBV6-4 to TRBJ2-7; D may be TRBD2 (6 bases). Trimming took off 7 bases at V and 1 base at J, with 23 bases between the two ends. CDR3 length: 17 amino acids. CDR1 is MRHNA, CDR2 SNTAGT, per germline. The CDR3 reads CASIRRGSGGSSYEQYF. CDR3 sequence (DNA): TGTGCCAGCATTCGGCGGGGATCAGGAGGGTCTTCCTACGAGCAGTACTTC.

The J gene is TRBJ1-1, the V gene TRBV27; D is perhaps TRBD1 (5 bases). This CDR3 spans 13 amino acids. The V gene lost 6 bases and the J gene lost 1 base, with 9 bases spanning the gap. Germline V gene data show CDR1 as MNHEY and CDR2 as SMNVEV (reference sequence). The CDR3 loop reads CASSQTENTEAFF. The CDR3, as DNA: TGTGCCAGCAGCCAGACAGAGAACACTGAAGCTTTCTTT.

This clone was detected only once. The chain couples TRBV12-5 to TRBJ1-1; D ambiguous. V lost 1 base to trimming and J lost 6 bases, with 6 bases between them. CDR1 and CDR2 (germline): LGHNT, FRNRAP. This CDR3 has 12 residues. This CDR3 reads CASGLAPSEAFF. The DNA of the CDR3 is TGTGCTAGTGGTTTGGCCCCCTCTGAAGCTTTCTTT.

This chain links TRBV7-6 with TRBJ2-2; 10 bases fit TRBD2. The CDR3 loop spans 15 amino acids. V lost 4 bases to trimming and J lost 5 bases; unmatched junction nucleotides: 4. CDR1 is SGHVS and CDR2 is FNYEAQ in the germline V gene. For the CDR3, the DNA is TGTGCCAGCAGCTGGGGGGGACTAGCGACCGGGGAGCTGTTTTTT. It specifies CASSWGGLATGELFF.

The rearrangement uses TRBV28 and TRBJ2-5; D unresolved. With 3 bases removed from V and 0 bases from J, the gap between germline ends came to 5 bases. Germline CDR1 and CDR2: MDHEN and SYDVKM. The CDR3 sequence is 13 residues long. The CDR3 nucleotides read TGTGCCAGCAGTTTCAGTCACCAAGAGACCCAGTACTTC. Amino acid sequence: CASSFSHQETQYF.

The genes are TRBV7-2 and TRBJ2-3; possibly TRBD2 for D (5 bases). Germline V gene sequence: CDR1 SGHTA, CDR2 FQGNSA. The CDR3 totals 15 residues. Trimming left V 7 bases short and J 6 bases short, with 20 bases between. The CDR3 protein is CASTRRGVAIDTQYF. The CDR3 nucleotides read TGTGCCAGCACCCGGCGAGGTGTAGCGATCGATACGCAGTATTTT.

The rearrangement links TRBV13 to TRBJ2-2, with D possibly being TRBD1 (6 bases). CDR1 and CDR2 from the germline V gene are PRHDT and FYEKMQ (reference sequence). The CDR3 is made up of 15 amino acids. V lost 5 bases and J 2 bases, leaving 12 bases between the germline ends. Written as DNA, the CDR3 is TGTGCCAGCAGCCATGCACAGGGTAACACCGGGGAGCTGTTTTTT. It encodes CASSHAQGNTGELFF.

The chain couples TRBV7-2 to TRBJ2-7, with D maybe TRBD2 (7 bases). The V end was cut by 2 bases, the J end by 6 bases, with 17 bases between. The CDR3 consists of 15 residues. Germline assignment: CDR1 SGHTA and CDR2 FQGNSA. The CDR3, as DNA: TGTGCCAGCAGCTTAAGGGGGGAGGGCCTAGGCGAGCAGTACTTC. Encoded protein: CASSLRGEGLGEQYF.

The chain joins TRBV7-2 to TRBJ2-1, with TRBD1 matching over 9 bases. V lost 4 bases to trimming and J lost 8 bases; unmatched junction nucleotides: 9. The V gene's germline CDR1 is SGHTA and CDR2 FQGNSA. The CDR3 spans 15 residues. The DNA of the CDR3 is TGTGCCAGCAGCTCGGGTCCGGGACAGGGAGATGAGCAGTTCTTC. This sequence encodes CASSSGPGQGDEQFF.

This chain connects TRBV6-5 to TRBJ2-3; 10 nucleotides match TRBD2. The CDR3 consists of 15 residues. In germline, CDR1 is MNHEY, CDR2 SVGAGI. The V segment lost 5 bases and the J segment 5 bases; nucleotides outside the gene matches: 7. The CDR3 region is CASSLHLAGGDTQYF. The CDR3 nucleotides read TGTGCCAGCAGTCTCCACTTAGCGGGGGGAGATACGCAGTATTTT.

The CDR3 DNA sequence: TGTGCCAGCAGCCCCTCCATTGGCGGGAGTTACAATGAGCAGTTCTTC. It yields the protein CASSPSIGGSYNEQFF. The chain is built from TRBV9 and TRBJ2-1; TRBD2 agrees at 7 bases. The V and J ends lost 4 bases and 4 bases, in that order; junction bases with no gene match: 11. This CDR3 region has 16 residues. The V gene's germline CDR1 is SGDLS and CDR2 YYNGEE.

In this sample, this clone turned up a few times. This sequence joins TRBV18 and TRBJ2-3; 13 bases map to TRBD2. Germline assignment: CDR1 KGHSH and CDR2 LQKENI. The CDR3 is 16 amino acids. Trimming removed 2 bases from V and 5 bases from J; junction bases left unmatched: 4. CDR3 DNA: TGTGCCAGCTCACCAGGACTAGCGGGAGCCCTAGATACGCAGTATTTT. Amino acid sequence: CASSPGLAGALDTQYF.

CDR3 residues: CASSLAGTGNTDTQYF. The CDR3 nucleotides read TGTGCCAGCAGCTTAGCCGGGACAGGCAACACAGATACGCAGTATTTT. The chain employs TRBV7-2 and TRBJ2-3, with 8 positions matching TRBD1. V was pared by 0 bases and J by 2 bases, with 4 bases of the junction left unmatched. This CDR3 is built from 16 residues. Germline values: CDR1 SGHTA, CDR2 FQGNSA. Combining the CDR3 with reference TRBV7-2 and TRBJ2-3 gives the whole variable domain GAGVSQSPSNKVTEKGKDVELRCDPISGHTALYWYRQSLGQGLEFLIYFQGNSAPDKSGLPSDRFSAERTGGSVSTLTIQRTQQEDSAVYLCASSLAGTGNTDTQYFGPGTRLTVL.

Comment on this clone: The sample carries other DNA sequences with the same CDR3. The chain recombines TRBV18 with TRBJ2-7; the match to TRBD2 covers 7 bases. CDR1 KGHSH and CDR2 LQKENI come from the germline V gene. V shed 3 bases, J shed 3 bases, and the junction held 2 bases outside the gene matches. This CDR3 comprises 13 residues. For the CDR3, the DNA is TGTGCCAGCTCACCTCCGGGAGGCTACGAGCAGTACTTC. As protein: CASSPPGGYEQYF.

V and J are TRBV7-8 and TRBJ2-7; D uncertain. Germline CDR1 is SGHVS and CDR2 is FQNEAQ. V lost 5 bases, J lost 12 bases, and 23 bases lay in between. The CDR3 has 14 amino acids. The CDR3 coding sequence is TGTGCCAGCAGCCCGAGATTCTCTGAGGCCTTCAGGTACTTC. This translates into CASSPRFSEAFRYF.